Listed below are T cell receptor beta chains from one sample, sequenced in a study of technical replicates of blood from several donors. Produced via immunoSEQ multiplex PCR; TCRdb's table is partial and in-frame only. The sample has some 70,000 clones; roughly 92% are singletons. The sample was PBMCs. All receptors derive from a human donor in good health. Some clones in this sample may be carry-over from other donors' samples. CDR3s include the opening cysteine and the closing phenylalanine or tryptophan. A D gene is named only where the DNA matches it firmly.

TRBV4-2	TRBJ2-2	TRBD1	TGTGCCAGCAGCCAAATGGGACAGGGGAACACCGGGGAGCTGTTTTTT	CASSQMGQGNTGELFF
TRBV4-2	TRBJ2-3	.	TGTGCCAGCAGCCAAGATCTCCTAGCCCCTAGCACAGATACGCAGTATTTT	CASSQDLLAPSTDTQYF
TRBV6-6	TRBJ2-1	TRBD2	TGTGCCAGCAGTTACGGGCGGGGGTCCTACAATGAGCAGTTCTTC	CASSYGRGSYNEQFF
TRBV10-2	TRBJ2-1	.	TGCGCCAGCATGATCCAGTCTAGCCATGAGCAGTTCTTC	CASMIQSSHEQFF
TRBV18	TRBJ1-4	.	TGTGCCAGCTCACCATTCTTACAGGGACCCACTAATGAAAAACTGTTTTTT	CASSPFLQGPTNEKLFF
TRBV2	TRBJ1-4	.	TGTGCCAGCAGTGAAAGGCAGGCCCTCAATGAAAAACTGTTTTTT	CASSERQALNEKLFF
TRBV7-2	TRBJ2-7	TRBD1	TGTGCCAGCAGCTTAGTTGGGACAGGGGTGTACGAGCAGTACTTC	CASSLVGTGVYEQYF
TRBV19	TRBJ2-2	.	TGTGCCAGTAGTATCCTCTTAAGGGGCACCGGGGAGCTGTTTTTT	CASSILLRGTGELFF
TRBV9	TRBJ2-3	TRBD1	TGTGCCAGCAGCGTGACGACAGGGGGCCTTTCAGATACGCAGTATTTT	CASSVTTGGLSDTQYF
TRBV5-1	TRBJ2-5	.	TGCGCCAGCACCTGGGGAGGACGTGGCGGCCAAGAGACCCAGTACTTC	CASTWGGRGGQETQYF
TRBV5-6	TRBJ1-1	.	TGTGCCAGCAGCCTCTCCGGCAGGGATGCTTTCTTT	CASSLSGRDAFF
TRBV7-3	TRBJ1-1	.	TGTGCCAGCAGCTTACAACAGAACACTGAAGCTTTCTTT	CASSLQQNTEAFF